This T cell receptor beta chain was observed in a study of T cells in Graves' hyperthyroidism and ophthalmopathy. Graves' hyperthyroidism qualified as stable when ophthalmopathy did not progress within 18 months. Recently diagnosed hyperthyroidism of less than 2 months' duration affected patients aged 18 to 65. Study-wide results and caveats: Through a model of 13 V-J features, ophthalmopathy was separated from stable hyperthyroidism. Peripheral blood also featured most of the thyroid clonotypes expanded above 0.001.

This clonotype was detected only once. Antigen: not known. A much larger clone sits a single nucleotide away, making a read error possible. This CDR3 contains 12 residues. Germline assignment: CDR1 LGHDT and CDR2 YNNKEL (reference sequence). TCR beta CDR3 sequences were amplified from RNA transcripts. HTBI primers drove first-round RT-PCR of the TCR CDR3. TCRdb reprocessed the multiplex PCR reads via MiXCR and lists one record per CDR3 protein. The table has 350,000 or so distinct CDR3 sequences, roughly 20% seen once. The J gene is TRBJ2-1, the V gene TRBV3-1; D not certain. The clonotype comes from a woman in her forties or fifties with Graves' hyperthyroidism. Sequencing used blood. The CDR3 spells CASSQDDNEQFF. In nucleotides, the CDR3 is TGTGCCAGCAGCCAAGATGACAACGAGCAGTTCTTC.